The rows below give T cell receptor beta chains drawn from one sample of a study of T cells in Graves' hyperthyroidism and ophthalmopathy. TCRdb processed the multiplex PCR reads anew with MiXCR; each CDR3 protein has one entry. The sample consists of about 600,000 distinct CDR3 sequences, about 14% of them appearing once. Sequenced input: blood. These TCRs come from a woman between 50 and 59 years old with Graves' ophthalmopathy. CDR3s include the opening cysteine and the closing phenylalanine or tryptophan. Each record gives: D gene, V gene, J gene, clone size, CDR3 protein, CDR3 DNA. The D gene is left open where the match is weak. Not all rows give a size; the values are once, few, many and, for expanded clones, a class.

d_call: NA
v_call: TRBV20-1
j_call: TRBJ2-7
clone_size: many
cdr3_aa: CSAAGTTYEQYF
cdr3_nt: TGCAGTGCCGCCGGGACAACCTACGAGCAGTACTTC

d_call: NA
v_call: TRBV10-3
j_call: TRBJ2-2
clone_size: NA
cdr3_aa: CAISPRDATNTGELFF
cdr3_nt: TGTGCCATCAGTCCCCGGGACGCCACGAACACCGGGGAGCTGTTTTTT

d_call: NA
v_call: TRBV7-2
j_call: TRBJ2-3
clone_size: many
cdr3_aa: CASSLWDPTDTQYF
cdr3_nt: TGTGCCAGCAGCTTATGGGATCCCACAGATACGCAGTATTTT

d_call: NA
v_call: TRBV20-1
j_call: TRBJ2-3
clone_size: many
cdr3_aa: CSAQGGHIGTDTQYF
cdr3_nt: TGCAGTGCTCAAGGGGGGCATATCGGTACAGATACGCAGTATTTT

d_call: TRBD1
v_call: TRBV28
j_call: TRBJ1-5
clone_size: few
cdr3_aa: CASSPPGQVSSNQPQHF
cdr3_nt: TGTGCCAGCAGCCCCCCGGGACAGGTATCTAGCAATCAGCCCCAGCATTTT

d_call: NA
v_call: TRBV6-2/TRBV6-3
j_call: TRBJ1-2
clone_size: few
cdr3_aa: CASSYPESGYTF
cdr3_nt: TGTGCCAGCAGTTACCCGGAGAGTGGCTACACCTTC

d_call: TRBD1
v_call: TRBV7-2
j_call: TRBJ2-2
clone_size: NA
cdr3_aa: CANLPTGPHTGELFF
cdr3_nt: TGTGCCAACCTCCCGACAGGGCCCCACACCGGGGAGCTGTTTTTT

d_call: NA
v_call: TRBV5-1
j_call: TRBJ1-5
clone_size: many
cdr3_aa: CASSLAGVSNQPQHF
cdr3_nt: TGCGCCAGCAGCTTGGCAGGGGTTAGCAATCAGCCCCAGCATTTT

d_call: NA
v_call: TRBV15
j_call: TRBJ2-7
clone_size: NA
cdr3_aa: CATSRVRAGTYYEQYF
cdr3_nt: TGTGCCACCAGCAGAGTTCGAGCTGGTACTTACTACGAGCAGTACTTC

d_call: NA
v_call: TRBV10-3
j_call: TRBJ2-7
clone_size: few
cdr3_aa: CAISGDTSYEQYF
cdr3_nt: TGTGCCATCAGTGGGGATACCTCCTACGAGCAGTACTTC